The 26 T cell receptor beta chains reported below all come from one sample, sequenced in a study of CD8+CD57+ T cells in acquired aplastic anemia. All sequencing subjects had displayed CD8+CD57+ cell expansion on flow cytometry. TCR beta VDJ and CDR3 were profiled, and genomic DNA was the template. TCRdb recomputed calls from the reads with MiXCR, one row per CDR3 protein. The sample has fewer than 200,000 distinct CDR3 sequences, 40% to 50% seen once. Sequenced material: sorted CD4+, CD8+, or CD8+CD57+ T cells (not recorded which) from PBMCs. All receptors derive from a human donor with aplastic anemia.

This rearrangement joins TRBV6-1 to TRBJ1-1; 7 bases align to TRBD1. Losses at the gene ends were 8 bases for V and 8 bases for J; bases not matched to a gene: 14. There are 14 residues in the CDR3. Germline-derived CDR1 and CDR2 are MNHNS and SASEGT. The CDR3 nucleotides are TGTGCCAGCTCCCTTCTACAGGGACAGCGAGAAGCTTTCTTT. This translates into CASSLLQGQREAFF.

This clonotype came up many times. This chain connects TRBV2 to TRBJ2-5; D not certain. The germline V and J ends were trimmed by 0 bases and 1 base, with 12 bases remaining between them. CDR1 is SNHLY, CDR2 FYNNEI, per germline. This CDR3 has 16 residues. The CDR3 here is CASSEARALGQETQYF. The DNA of the CDR3 is TGTGCCAGCAGTGAAGCGCGCGCATTAGGCCAAGAGACCCAGTACTTC.

The rearrangement links TRBV19 to TRBJ2-1; 12 nucleotides match TRBD2. V lost 5 bases, J lost 8 bases, and 10 bases stayed unmatched. CDR1 and CDR2 from the germline V gene are LNHDA and SQIVND (reference sequence). The CDR3 sequence is 16 residues long. The CDR3 loop reads CASSVPSGGAGDEQFF. The CDR3 region has the DNA TGTGCCAGTAGTGTCCCTAGCGGGGGGGCCGGGGATGAGCAGTTCTTC.

The chain uses TRBV14 and TRBJ2-3; 11 bases are shared with TRBD2. The CDR3 is 15 residues long. V trimming: 4 bases; J trimming: 4 bases; junction bases outside the gene matches: 4. CDR1 is SGHDN and CDR2 is FVKESK in the germline V gene. CDR3 DNA sequence: TGTGCCAGCAGCCGCACTAGCGGGAGTGCAGATACGCAGTATTTT. Its protein is CASSRTSGSADTQYF.

This clonotype has at least ten counts. The chain has TRBV19 and TRBJ2-2; 13 bases align to TRBD2. The germline CDR1 and CDR2 sequences are LNHDA and SQIVND (reference sequence). This CDR3 is built from 18 residues. Trimming took 6 bases from V and 3 from J; bases not matched to a gene: 10. This CDR3 is CASSSQGLAGFDTGELFF. The CDR3 bases are TGTGCCAGTAGCTCCCAGGGACTAGCGGGGTTTGACACCGGGGAGCTGTTTTTT.

This chain connects TRBV6-1 to TRBJ1-1, with D perhaps matching TRBD1 (5 bases). CDR3 length: 14 amino acids. Trimming cost V 2 bases and J 9 bases, with 16 bases left between them. Germline CDR1 reads MNHNS; CDR2 reads SASEGT. CDR3 in DNA: TGTGCCAGCAGTGAAACTGGCGGGGGGGATAAAGCTTTCTTT. Residues: CASSETGGGDKAFF.

This clonotype has ten or more counts. The V call is TRBV12-3 or TRBV12-4, the J call TRBJ1-6; possibly TRBD1 for D (5 bases). V was pared by 8 bases and J by 1 base, with 9 bases between. CDR3 length: 14 residues. The CDR3 loop is CASRDGSYNSPLHF. Here the CDR3 DNA reads TGTGCCAGCCGGGACGGATCCTATAATTCACCCCTCCACTTT.

This chain joins TRBV15 and TRBJ1-6; D gene ambiguous. The CDR3 loop spans 14 amino acids. Per germline, CDR1 LNHNV and CDR2 YYDKDF (reference sequence). Trimming cost V 1 base and J 6 bases, with 7 bases left between them. CDR3 sequence: CATSRVVGNSPLHF. The CDR3 region has the DNA TGTGCCACCAGCAGAGTTGTCGGTAATTCACCCCTCCACTTT.

This clonotype has ten or more counts. V usage is TRBV14 and J usage is TRBJ1-6; perhaps TRBD1 as D (5 bases). The CDR3 spans 12 residues. CDR1 SGHDN and CDR2 FVKESK come from the germline V gene. V lost 5 bases and J 12 bases, leaving 11 bases between the germline ends. CDR3 nucleotides: TGTGCCAGCAGCAAACCGGGACGACCCCTCCACTTT. Protein sequence: CASSKPGRPLHF.

The rearrangement links TRBV2 to TRBJ1-1; 7 positions agree with TRBD1. The CDR3 has 14 amino acids. Germline CDR1 reads SNHLY; CDR2 reads FYNNEI. V shed 7 bases, J shed 1 base, and the junction held 6 bases outside the gene matches. The CDR3 coding sequence is TGTGCCAGCACCAGCAGACAGGGGAACACTGAAGCTTTCTTT. Translating gives CASTSRQGNTEAFF.

There are many counts of this clonotype. The chain carries TRBV5-1 and TRBJ2-1, with 9 bases aligning to TRBD2. After removal of 7 bases from V and 9 bases from J, the junction contained 11 bases not matched to a gene. Germline CDR1 reads SGHRS; CDR2 reads YFSETQ. This CDR3 region has 14 residues. This CDR3 reads CASSGGGGAPEQFF. The CDR3 region has the DNA TGCGCCAGCTCAGGAGGCGGGGGGGCTCCTGAGCAGTTCTTC.

At least ten counts were recorded for this clonotype. The chain links TRBV15 to TRBJ1-1; D remains ambiguous. The length of the CDR3 is 15 residues. V gave up 2 bases and J gave up 1 base, with 11 bases separating them. Germline CDR1 reads LNHNV; CDR2 reads YYDKDF (reference sequence). CDR3 coding DNA: TGTGCCACCAGCAGACCTACTCTGGGGAACACTGAAGCTTTCTTT. Its protein product is CATSRPTLGNTEAFF.

The chain employs TRBV20-1 and TRBJ2-7; D is unclear. This CDR3 has 12 residues. Per germline, CDR1 DFQATT and CDR2 SNEGSKA (reference sequence). Trimming left V 3 bases short and J 3 bases short, with 9 bases between. The DNA for the CDR3 is TGCAGTGCTAGCGGGCGGATCTACGAGCAGTACTTC. Translating gives CSASGRIYEQYF.

This clonotype came up many times. The chain combines TRBV20-1 with TRBJ2-4; D is perhaps TRBD2 (6 bases). The length of the CDR3 is 14 residues. The ends were cut back, 7 bases at V and 0 bases at J, with 13 bases in the middle. Germline assignment: CDR1 DFQATT and CDR2 SNEGSKA (reference sequence). CDR3 amino acids: CSGEYGGAKNIQYF. CDR3 sequence (DNA): TGCAGTGGAGAGTACGGGGGAGCCAAAAACATTCAGTACTTC.

The sample holds many counts of this clonotype. The chain combines TRBV20-1 with TRBJ1-2; no clear D. The CDR3 has 12 amino acids. V was cut by 4 bases and J by 4 bases, with 10 bases left in between. In germline, CDR1 is DFQATT, CDR2 SNEGSKA (reference sequence). In DNA, the CDR3 is TGCAGTGCTAAAAGGGAGAGCTATGGCTACACCTTC. The encoded protein is CSAKRESYGYTF.

Details on this clonotype: The germline gene is not matched at one end of the junction; a read error may be the cause. The genes are TRBV20-1 and TRBJ2-3, with D uncertain. Germline assignment: CDR1 DFQATT and CDR2 SNEGSKA (reference sequence). This CDR3 has 16 residues. CDR3 coding DNA: TGCAGTGCCGTCCAGTTTTTTGGGGAAAGCACAGATACGCACTATTTT. It is translated as CSAVQFFGESTDTHYF.

The rearrangement joins TRBV24-1 to TRBJ1-2; D perhaps matches TRBD1 (5 bases). CDR1 is KGHDR, CDR2 SFDVKD, per germline. Trimming removed 12 bases at V and 7 bases at J, with 17 bases between. CDR3 size: 12 residues. The CDR3 bases are TGTGCCGCCCAAGACCGGGGGAGTGGCTACACCTTC. This codes for CAAQDRGSGYTF.

This clonotype was seen many times. The chain carries TRBV5-6 and TRBJ2-1; unclear D gene. The length of the CDR3 is 12 residues. V lost 5 bases, J lost 5 bases, and 8 bases lay in between. Germline V CDR1 and CDR2: SGHDT, YYEEEE. Here the CDR3 reads CASRKRDNEQFF. CDR3 in DNA: TGTGCCAGCAGAAAACGGGACAATGAGCAGTTCTTC.

This clonotype was observed at least ten times. The chain links TRBV6-1 to TRBJ2-3; 7 bases are a match to TRBD1. The ends lost 5 bases at V and 2 bases at J; junction bases unmatched: 13. The CDR3 totals 17 residues. Germline values: CDR1 MNHNS, CDR2 SASEGT. The CDR3 sequence is CASSRPTPGGITDTQYF. DNA of the CDR3: TGTGCCAGCAGTCGCCCGACACCAGGGGGTATCACAGATACGCAGTATTTT.

This clonotype was counted many times. The J gene is TRBJ1-1, the V gene TRBV10-1; D gene ambiguous. The CDR3 runs to 14 residues. Trimming took off 5 bases at V and 0 bases at J, with 10 bases between the two ends. Germline V gene sequence: CDR1 WNHNN, CDR2 SYGVQD (reference sequence). In nucleotides, the CDR3 is TGCGCCAGCAGTCCTTCGACGGTGAACACTGAAGCTTTCTTT. Its protein is CASSPSTVNTEAFF.

Concerning this clonotype itself: Possible read error: a much larger clone is one base away. V usage is TRBV5-1 and J usage is TRBJ2-5; D is ambiguous. Germline CDR1 reads SGHRS; CDR2 reads YFSETQ. The CDR3 length is 14 residues. The CDR3 protein is CASGFSRTEETQYF. The CDR3 region has the DNA TGCGCCAGCGGCTTCTCGCGGACCGAAGAGACCCAGTACTTC.

On this clonotype itself: A much larger clone differs by one base, so this may be a read error. This chain joins TRBV12-3 or TRBV12-4 and TRBJ1-1; weak D call: TRBD1 (6 bases). The CDR3 length is 17 residues. With 5 bases removed from V and 0 bases from J, the gap between germline ends came to 19 bases. The CDR3 nucleotides read TGTGCCAGCAGTCCCCTGGGTCAGGGGATTGTGAACACTGAAGCTTTCTTT. This encodes CASSPLGQGIVNTEAFF.

The rearrangement uses TRBV9 and TRBJ1-5; D remains ambiguous. The length of the CDR3 is 9 residues. Germline CDR1 reads SGDLS; CDR2 reads YYNGEE. Trimming removed 3 bases at V and 13 bases at J, with 5 bases between. The CDR3 protein is CASSAGQHF. DNA for the CDR3: TGTGCCAGCAGCGCAGGACAGCATTTT.

This clonotype occurred a few times. The chain uses TRBV15 and TRBJ2-7, with a weak D call TRBD1 (6 bases). Between the trimmed V and J ends, which lost 6 bases and 4 bases, there was a span of 16 bases. The germline V gene encodes CDR1 LNHNV and CDR2 YYDKDF (reference sequence). The CDR3 is 14 residues long. CDR3 region: CATRTSGETYEQYF. CDR3 DNA: TGTGCCACCAGAACTTCAGGGGAAACATACGAGCAGTACTTC.

The rearrangement uses TRBV10-1 and TRBJ2-7; 10 bases are shared with TRBD2. Germline V gene lookup returns CDR1 WNHNN and CDR2 SYGVQD (reference sequence). V lost 10 bases to trimming and J lost 4 bases; unmatched junction nucleotides: 7. This CDR3 contains 13 residues. The CDR3 DNA follows: TGCGCCACCAGCGGGAGGGCCGGGTACGAGCAGTACTTC. Protein sequence: CATSGRAGYEQYF.

The rearrangement links TRBV2 to TRBJ1-6, with D perhaps TRBD1 (5 bases). The CDR3 is 15 residues long. Trimming removed 5 bases from V and 5 bases from J, with 13 bases in between. Germline CDR1 SNHLY, CDR2 FYNNEI. The CDR3 bases are TGTGCCAGCAGTCTCAGGGAGACAAATAATTCACCCCTCCACTTT. Amino acids: CASSLRETNNSPLHF.